A selection of T cell receptor beta chains follows, all from one sample in a study of tumor and adjacent non-tumor tissue in lung cancer. In TCRdb, the multiplex PCR reads were re-called with MiXCR into one record per CDR3 protein. The sample has roughly 120,000 distinct CDR3 sequences; about 61% are singletons. Sequenced: distant non-tumor lung tissue. The receptor set was obtained from a man aged 60 to 69 with non-small cell lung cancer. The CDR3 runs from the conserved cysteine through the conserved F or W. Each record gives: CDR3 DNA, CDR3 protein, D gene, clone size, V gene, J gene. A D gene is named only where the DNA matches it firmly. Expanded clones are given a class, and other clones once, few, many or no size at all.

DNA: TGTGCCAGCTCACGGACAGACTCTGGGGCCAACGTCCTGACTTTC
CDR3: CASSRTDSGANVLTF
D: -
size: few
V: TRBV18
J: TRBJ2-6

DNA: TGTGCCAGTAGAATAGGAGGGGGGGCTCGCGCGTTCTTC
CDR3: CASRIGGGARAFF
D: -
size: -
V: TRBV6-2/TRBV6-3
J: TRBJ2-1

DNA: TGCGCCAGCAGCCAAGTTTCGACAGAGGCGACAAGCACAGATACGCAGTATTTT
CDR3: CASSQVSTEATSTDTQYF
D: -
size: -
V: TRBV4-3
J: TRBJ2-3

DNA: TGTGCCAGCAGCTTAGAGGACCGTTCACCCCTCCACTTT
CDR3: CASSLEDRSPLHF
D: -
size: -
V: TRBV7-2
J: TRBJ1-6

DNA: TGTGCCATCAGTGACCCAGGCAGGGGCTCCTACGAGCAGTACTTC
CDR3: CAISDPGRGSYEQYF
D: -
size: -
V: TRBV10-3
J: TRBJ2-7

DNA: TGTGCTAGCGAATCAACAGCCGACGGCGGGAGCACTGAAGTTTTCTTT
CDR3: CASESTADGGSTEVFF
D: -
size: -
V: TRBV14
J: TRBJ1-1

DNA: TGTGCCGGCAGCGCCCTACGGGCCACGACAAGGAATGAGCAGTTCTTC
CDR3: CAGSALRATTRNEQFF
D: -
size: -
V: TRBV5-6
J: TRBJ2-1

DNA: TGTCCCAGCAGCTTATTAACAGTCCAGGACAGTAACTATGGCTACACCTTC
CDR3: CPSSLLTVQDSNYGYTF
D: -
size: -
V: TRBV11-2
J: TRBJ1-2

DNA: TGCGCCAGCAGTCAAGATCGGGGTTTGGGGTCCACAGATACGCAGTATTTT
CDR3: CASSQDRGLGSTDTQYF
D: -
size: many
V: TRBV4-3
J: TRBJ2-3

DNA: TGTGCCAGCAGTTTGGGGGCGGTCGGGGAGCTGTTTTTT
CDR3: CASSLGAVGELFF
D: -
size: many
V: TRBV6-5
J: TRBJ2-2

DNA: TGCAGAGCTATAGCTCCCCTCACTGAAGCTTTCTTT
CDR3: CRAIAPLTEAFF
D: -
size: -
V: TRBV20-1
J: TRBJ1-1

DNA: TGTGCCAGCAACTTTGTTTACAATGAGCAGTCCTTC
CDR3: CASNFVYNEQSF
D: -
size: once
V: TRBV11-2
J: TRBJ2-1

DNA: TGTGCCAGCAGCACCAACCGGGAGGCCATCTCTGGAAACACCATATATTTT
CDR3: CASSTNREAISGNTIYF
D: -
size: few
V: TRBV7-9
J: TRBJ1-3

DNA: TGCGCCAGCAGCCAAGAGCGGGAGGGTGCAGATACGCAGTATTTT
CDR3: CASSQEREGADTQYF
D: TRBD2
size: many
V: TRBV4-1
J: TRBJ2-3

DNA: TGTGCCAGCAACTCCGATTCGGGACTAGCGGGGAGGAGGTCTGGGGCCAACATCTTGACTTTC
CDR3: CASNSDSGLAGRRSGANILTF
D: TRBD2
size: -
V: TRBV11-2
J: TRBJ2-6

DNA: TGTGCCAGCAGCTTAGGCCGTACAGATACGCAGTATTTT
CDR3: CASSLGRTDTQYF
D: -
size: -
V: TRBV11-3
J: TRBJ2-3

DNA: TGCGCCAGCAGCTTGGAGGGGGGCCTTAACACCGGGGAGCTGTTTTTC
CDR3: CASSLEGGLNTGELFF
D: -
size: -
V: TRBV5-1
J: TRBJ2-2

DNA: TGCGCCAGCAGCCAGCTGACTGGGGAAGCTTCCTTT
CDR3: CASSQLTGEASF
D: -
size: -
V: TRBV4-1
J: TRBJ1-1

DNA: TGTGCCAGCAGTTACGTACACAGGGGCCAGTATGAGCAGTTCTTC
CDR3: CASSYVHRGQYEQFF
D: TRBD1
size: many
V: TRBV6-2/TRBV6-3
J: TRBJ2-1

DNA: TGCAGCGCTTTCCATCAAGGTACGCAGTATTTT
CDR3: CSAFHQGTQYF
D: -
size: once
V: TRBV29-1
J: TRBJ2-3

DNA: TGCAGTGCTAGAGTGGTATATGAGCAGTTCTTC
CDR3: CSARVVYEQFF
D: -
size: -
V: TRBV20-1
J: TRBJ2-1

DNA: TGTGCCATCAGCCTAGGGGGTCAGGGCAATCAGCCCCAGCATTTT
CDR3: CAISLGGQGNQPQHF
D: -
size: -
V: TRBV7-2
J: TRBJ1-5

DNA: TGTGCCAGCAGTTTTGAAGGATGGTATGGCTACACCTTC
CDR3: CASSFEGWYGYTF
D: -
size: many
V: TRBV12-3/TRBV12-4
J: TRBJ1-2

DNA: TGTGCCAGCAGCGAGGACCTGAACACTGAAGCTTTCTTT
CDR3: CASSEDLNTEAFF
D: -
size: -
V: TRBV2
J: TRBJ1-1

DNA: TGTGCCAGTAGTACTTTAGGAGATGAGCAGTTCTTC
CDR3: CASSTLGDEQFF
D: -
size: -
V: TRBV19
J: TRBJ2-1

DNA: TGTGCCAGCAGCTTGGTCGGGGCGCTTCTCCATGAGCAGTTCTTC
CDR3: CASSLVGALLHEQFF
D: -
size: -
V: TRBV11-1
J: TRBJ2-1

DNA: TGTGCCAGCAGAGGACTAGCGGGGGGGGAGGTATGGGAGACCCAGTACTTC
CDR3: CASRGLAGGEVWETQYF
D: TRBD2
size: many
V: TRBV6-1
J: TRBJ2-5

DNA: TGTGCCAGCAGCGACGAACTAGCGGGTACAGATATGCAGTATTTT
CDR3: CASSDELAGTDMQYF
D: TRBD2
size: -
V: TRBV5-4
J: TRBJ2-3

DNA: TGTGCCAGTAGTATCGGGGCAACCAATCAGCCCCATCATTTT
CDR3: CASSIGATNQPHHF
D: -
size: -
V: TRBV19
J: TRBJ1-5

DNA: TGTGTCAGCAGCTTAAAGCCAGGGGGACTCAAAAACATTCAGTACTTC
CDR3: CVSSLKPGGLKNIQYF
D: -
size: -
V: TRBV11-2
J: TRBJ2-4

DNA: TGTGCCAGCAGTTACTATGGGACAGGCCAGGAGACCCAGTACTTC
CDR3: CASSYYGTGQETQYF
D: TRBD1
size: -
V: TRBV6-5
J: TRBJ2-5

DNA: TGTGCCATCAGTGCCGGGGGGGCATCCGATGAGCAGTTCTTC
CDR3: CAISAGGASDEQFF
D: TRBD2
size: many
V: TRBV10-3
J: TRBJ2-1

DNA: TGTGCCAGCAGCCCCTTAGGGGGGGATACGCAGTATTTT
CDR3: CASSPLGGDTQYF
D: -
size: many
V: TRBV11-3
J: TRBJ2-3

DNA: TGTGCCAGCAGTTACGGCGAGGGACAGGGAAGCAATCAGCCCCAGCATTTT
CDR3: CASSYGEGQGSNQPQHF
D: TRBD1
size: many
V: TRBV6-2/TRBV6-3
J: TRBJ1-5

DNA: TGTGCCAGCAGCTTCGGGGGGGCCGGGGAGCAGTTCTTC
CDR3: CASSFGGAGEQFF
D: TRBD2
size: many
V: TRBV5-4
J: TRBJ2-1

DNA: TGCGTCAGCAGCCTAAATCAGGACAGTACCGGGGAGCTGTTTTTT
CDR3: CVSSLNQDSTGELFF
D: -
size: -
V: TRBV5-1
J: TRBJ2-2

DNA: TGTGCCTGGAGTACGGGGCTAGCGGGAGTAGAGTACTTC
CDR3: CAWSTGLAGVEYF
D: TRBD2
size: -
V: TRBV30
J: TRBJ2-7

DNA: TGCAGTGCTAGCACTAGCGGACCCTACGAGCAGTACTTC
CDR3: CSASTSGPYEQYF
D: TRBD2
size: many
V: TRBV20-1
J: TRBJ2-7

DNA: TGTGCCAGCGGGTGGGGGACAGGTAACACCTGGGAGCTGTTTTTT
CDR3: CASGWGTGNTWELFF
D: TRBD1
size: -
V: TRBV12-3/TRBV12-4
J: TRBJ2-2

DNA: TGCGCCAGCAGTCGAGACAGGGTGAGTGAAGCTTTCTTT
CDR3: CASSRDRVSEAFF
D: TRBD1
size: -
V: TRBV4-3
J: TRBJ1-1

DNA: TGTGCCAGCAGTGGATCCAGGGGACACCGCCGGCTCTTT
CDR3: CASSGSRGHRRLF
D: -
size: -
V: TRBV6-1
J: TRBJ1-6

DNA: TGCGCCAGCAGCCAGGACAATCCCTTCCTAGGTTATGGCTACACCTTC
CDR3: CASSQDNPFLGYGYTF
D: -
size: many
V: TRBV4-3
J: TRBJ1-2

DNA: TGTGCCAGCATTAACCCCAGGACTAGTCGTTTCAATGAGCAGTTTTTC
CDR3: CASINPRTSRFNEQFF
D: TRBD2
size: -
V: TRBV6-5
J: TRBJ2-1

DNA: TGCAGCGTCAAACCTGACATGGCCGAGACCCAGTACTTC
CDR3: CSVKPDMAETQYF
D: -
size: -
V: TRBV29-1
J: TRBJ2-5

DNA: TGTGCCACCAGTGACCCGGGACAGGGCGCCAATCAGCCCCAGCATTTT
CDR3: CATSDPGQGANQPQHF
D: TRBD1
size: many
V: TRBV24-1
J: TRBJ1-5

DNA: TGTGCCAGCAGTAAGCAGAGGCCCCACTACAAGCAGTACTTC
CDR3: CASSKQRPHYKQYF
D: -
size: once
V: TRBV6-5
J: TRBJ2-7

DNA: TGTGCCAGCAGTCAGGACCGGATGAATCAGCCCCAGCATTTT
CDR3: CASSQDRMNQPQHF
D: -
size: -
V: TRBV28
J: TRBJ1-5

DNA: TGTGCCAGCAATTTCGGGGGGGCTAACACTGAAGCTTTCTTT
CDR3: CASNFGGANTEAFF
D: -
size: -
V: TRBV6-2/TRBV6-3
J: TRBJ1-1

DNA: TGTGCCGACAGCTTAGGGGGAGGGATCACAGATACGCAGTATTTT
CDR3: CADSLGGGITDTQYF
D: -
size: -
V: TRBV11-2
J: TRBJ2-3

DNA: TGCAGCGTGAGGAAGGGGACTAGCAGTAGGGGGGGTGAGCAGTTCTTC
CDR3: CSVRKGTSSRGGEQFF
D: TRBD2
size: -
V: TRBV29-1
J: TRBJ2-1

DNA: TGTGCCACCAGCAGAGTCGGTAGCGTGGGATCAAATGAGCAGTTCTTC
CDR3: CATSRVGSVGSNEQFF
D: -
size: -
V: TRBV15
J: TRBJ2-1

DNA: TGTGCCAGCAAAGGGAGGTTAGCGGCAAGCTCCTACAATGAGCAGTTCTTC
CDR3: CASKGRLAASSYNEQFF
D: -
size: few
V: TRBV11-2
J: TRBJ2-1